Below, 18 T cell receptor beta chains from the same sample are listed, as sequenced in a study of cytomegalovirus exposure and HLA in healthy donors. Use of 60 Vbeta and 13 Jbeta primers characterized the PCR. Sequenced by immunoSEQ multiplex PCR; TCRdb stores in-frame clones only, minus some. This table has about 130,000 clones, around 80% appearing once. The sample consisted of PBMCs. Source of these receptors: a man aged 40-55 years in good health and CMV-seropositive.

In DNA form, the CDR3 reads TGCAGCGTTGAAGACCAGACAGGGACGTCCGAAGCTTTCTTT. Residues: CSVEDQTGTSEAFF. V gene TRBV29-1 combines with J gene TRBJ1-1; TRBD1 agrees at 7 bases. The CDR3 consists of 14 residues. The germline V gene encodes CDR1 SQVTM and CDR2 ANQGSEA. Unmatched junction bases numbered 9, after V lost 0 bases and J lost 8 bases.

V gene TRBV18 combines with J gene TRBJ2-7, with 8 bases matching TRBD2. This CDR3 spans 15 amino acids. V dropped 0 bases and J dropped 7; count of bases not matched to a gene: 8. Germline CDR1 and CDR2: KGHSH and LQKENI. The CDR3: CASSPPQSGGREQYF. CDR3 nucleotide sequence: TGTGCCAGCTCACCACCCCAGTCGGGAGGGAGGGAGCAGTACTTC.

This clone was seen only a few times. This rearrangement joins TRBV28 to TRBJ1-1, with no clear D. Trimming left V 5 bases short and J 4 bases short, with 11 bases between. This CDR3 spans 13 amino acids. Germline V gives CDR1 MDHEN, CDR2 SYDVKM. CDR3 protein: CASSPLHSTEAFF. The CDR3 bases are TGTGCCAGCAGTCCCCTCCACAGCACTGAAGCTTTCTTT.

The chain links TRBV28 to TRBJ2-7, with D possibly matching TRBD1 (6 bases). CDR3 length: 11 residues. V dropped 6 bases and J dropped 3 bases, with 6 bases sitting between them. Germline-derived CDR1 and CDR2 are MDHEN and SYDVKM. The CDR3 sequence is CASSRGYEQYF. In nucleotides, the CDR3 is TGTGCCAGCAGCAGGGGCTACGAGCAGTACTTC.

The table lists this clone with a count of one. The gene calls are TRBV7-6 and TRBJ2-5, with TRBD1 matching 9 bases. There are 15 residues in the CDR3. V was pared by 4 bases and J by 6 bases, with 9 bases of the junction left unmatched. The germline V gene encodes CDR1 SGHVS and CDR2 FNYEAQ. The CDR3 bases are TGTGCCAGCAGCTCCCACTGGACAGGGGTAAAGACCCAGTACTTC. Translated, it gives CASSSHWTGVKTQYF.

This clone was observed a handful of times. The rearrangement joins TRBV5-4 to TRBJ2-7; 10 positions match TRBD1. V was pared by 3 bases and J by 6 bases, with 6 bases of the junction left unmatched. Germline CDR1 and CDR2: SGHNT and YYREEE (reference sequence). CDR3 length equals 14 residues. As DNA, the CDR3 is TGTGCCAGCAGCTCCTTGACAGGGGGCGCCGAGCAGTACTTC. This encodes CASSSLTGGAEQYF.

CDR3 coding DNA: TGTGCCAGCAGGAGACCGGGATTGGGGATTTTCAATCAGCCCCAGCATTTT. Amino acids: CASRRPGLGIFNQPQHF. The chain uses TRBV28 and TRBJ1-5; D unclear. CDR1 is MDHEN and CDR2 is SYDVKM in the germline V gene. V dropped 6 bases and J dropped 3 bases, with 21 bases sitting between them. This CDR3 has 17 amino acids.

The CDR3 reads CSVKQGAEAFF. CDR3 in DNA: TGCAGCGTAAAGCAGGGCGCCGAAGCTTTCTTT. The chain has TRBV29-1 and TRBJ1-1, with D maybe TRBD1 (5 bases). Trimming pared 6 bases from V and 8 bases from J, leaving 13 bases between. The CDR3 length is 11 residues. In germline, CDR1 is SQVTM, CDR2 ANQGSEA. Variable domain in full (rest from reference TRBV29-1 and TRBJ1-1): SAVISQKPSRDICQRGTSLTIQCQVDSQVTMMFWYRQQPGQSLTLIATANQGSEATYESGFVIDKFPISRPNLTFSTLTVSNMSPEDSSIYLCSVKQGAEAFFGQGTRLTVV.

The DNA of the CDR3 is TGTGCCAGCAAACTGGACACGACTAATGAAAAACTGTTTTTT. This codes for CASKLDTTNEKLFF. The chain joins TRBV6-5 to TRBJ1-4; tentatively, D is TRBD1 (5 bases). Germline V gives CDR1 MNHEY, CDR2 SVGAGI. Trimming left V 7 bases short and J 2 bases short, with 11 bases between. The CDR3 extends over 14 amino acids.

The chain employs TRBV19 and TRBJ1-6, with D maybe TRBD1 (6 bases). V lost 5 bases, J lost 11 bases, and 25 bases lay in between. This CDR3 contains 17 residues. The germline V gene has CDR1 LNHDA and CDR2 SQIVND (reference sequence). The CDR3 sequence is CASSSLTGTRRSPPLHF. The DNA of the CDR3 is TGTGCCAGTAGTTCCTTAACCGGGACAAGACGTTCACCACCCCTCCACTTT.

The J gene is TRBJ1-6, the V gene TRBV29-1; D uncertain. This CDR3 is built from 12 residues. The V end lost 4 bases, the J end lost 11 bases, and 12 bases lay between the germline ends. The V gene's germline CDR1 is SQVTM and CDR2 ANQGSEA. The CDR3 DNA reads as TGCAGCGTTGGAGGTGGCCCGCCACCCCTCCACTTT. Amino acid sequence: CSVGGGPPPLHF. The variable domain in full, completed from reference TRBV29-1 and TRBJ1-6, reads SAVISQKPSRDICQRGTSLTIQCQVDSQVTMMFWYRQQPGQSLTLIATANQGSEATYESGFVIDKFPISRPNLTFSTLTVSNMSPEDSSIYLCSVGGGPPPLHFGNGTRLTVT.

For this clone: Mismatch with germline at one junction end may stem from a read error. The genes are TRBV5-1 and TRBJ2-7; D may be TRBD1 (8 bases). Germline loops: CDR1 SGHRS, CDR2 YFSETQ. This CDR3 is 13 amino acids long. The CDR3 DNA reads TGCGCCGGGACCAGGGGGCGGGAGTACGTGCAGTACTTC. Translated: CAGTRGREYVQYF.

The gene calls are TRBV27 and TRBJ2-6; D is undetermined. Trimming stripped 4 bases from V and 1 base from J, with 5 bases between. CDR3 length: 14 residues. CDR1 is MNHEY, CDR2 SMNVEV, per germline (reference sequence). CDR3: CASSSESGANVLTF. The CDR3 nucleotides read TGTGCCAGCAGTTCTGAGTCTGGGGCCAACGTCCTGACTTTC.

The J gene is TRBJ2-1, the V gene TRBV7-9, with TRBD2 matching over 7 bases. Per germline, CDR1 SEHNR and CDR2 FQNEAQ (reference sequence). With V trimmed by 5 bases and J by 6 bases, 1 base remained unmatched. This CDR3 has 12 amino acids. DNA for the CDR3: TGTGCCAGCAGCCGGACTAGCAATGAGCAGTTCTTC. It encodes CASSRTSNEQFF.

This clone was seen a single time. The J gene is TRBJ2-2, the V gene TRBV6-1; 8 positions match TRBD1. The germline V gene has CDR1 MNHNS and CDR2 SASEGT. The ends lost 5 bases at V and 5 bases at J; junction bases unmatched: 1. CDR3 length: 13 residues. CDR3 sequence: CASSWTGTGELFF. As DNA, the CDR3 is TGTGCCAGCAGTTGGACAGGGACCGGGGAGCTGTTTTTT.

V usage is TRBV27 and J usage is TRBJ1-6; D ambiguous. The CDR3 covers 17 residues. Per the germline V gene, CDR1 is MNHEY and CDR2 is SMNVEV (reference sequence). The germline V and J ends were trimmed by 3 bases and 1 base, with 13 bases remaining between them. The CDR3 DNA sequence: TGTGCCAGCAGTTTGGGCCTGGTAAGGTCCTATAATTCACCCCTCCACTTT. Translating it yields CASSLGLVRSYNSPLHF.

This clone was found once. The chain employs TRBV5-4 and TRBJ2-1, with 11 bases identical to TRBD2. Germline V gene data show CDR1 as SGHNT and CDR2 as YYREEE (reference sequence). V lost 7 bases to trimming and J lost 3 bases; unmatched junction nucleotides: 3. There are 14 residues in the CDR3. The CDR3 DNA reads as TGTGCCAGCGGCGGGACTAGCGGCTACAATGAGCAGTTCTTC. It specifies CASGGTSGYNEQFF.

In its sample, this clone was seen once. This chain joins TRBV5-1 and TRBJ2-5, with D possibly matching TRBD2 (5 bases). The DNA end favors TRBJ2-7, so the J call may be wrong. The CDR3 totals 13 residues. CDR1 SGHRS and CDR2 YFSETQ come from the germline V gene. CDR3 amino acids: CASSPGDVYEQYF. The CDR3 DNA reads TGCGCCAGCAGCCCCGGGGATGTCTACGAGCAGTACTTC.